This T cell receptor (beta chain) derives from a study of cytomegalovirus exposure and HLA in healthy donors. Study-wide findings and caveats: As a later analysis revealed, the rate of TCR association differed by HLA locus, with DRB1 most and HLA-C fewest.

Points on this clone: The antigen remains unidentified.

The PCR employed 60 Vbeta primers together with 13 Jbeta primers. Per the study methods: Around 11 million shared chains were among the roughly 78 million unique TCR beta chains that a later analysis counted. The data were produced by immunoSEQ multiplex PCR, yet TCRdb's version contains in-frame clones alone and is incomplete. That table is the source of V, J and clone size, and D and trimming were worked out from the DNA. The sample lists fewer than 150,000 clones; about four fifths were seen once. The CDR3 covers 11 residues. The germline V gene has CDR1 GTSNPN and CDR2 SVGIG (reference sequence). V gave up 8 bases and J gave up 7 bases; unmatched junction bases: 4.

The J gene is TRBJ1-3, the V gene TRBV30; TRBD1 matches 8 bases. This TCR was recovered from a man in his forties in good health and CMV-seropositive. Sample: PBMCs. The CDR3 reads CAGDRGNTIYF. In DNA, the CDR3 is TGTGCCGGCGACAGGGGTAACACCATATATTTT.